These 10 T cell receptor beta chains share one sample of origin, sequenced in a study of a mutant IDH1 vaccine in newly diagnosed glioma. TCRdb's table, derived via immunoSEQ multiplex PCR, lists solely in-frame clones and lacks some. The sample has 35,000 to 50,000 clones; around 90% are singletons. The antigens of these receptors remain unknown. Time point in this sample: week 23, last vaccination. A single vaccine dose contained 300 ug of mutant IDH1 20-mer peptide, and topical imiquimod was used with it. The starting material was PBMCs, obtained from a glioma patient whose treatment included an IDH1 peptide vaccine. The receptors derive from a man aged 45-65 years with glioma.

The gene calls are TRBV5-1 and TRBJ1-4, with 8 bases fitting TRBD1. The CDR3 contains 15 residues. Germline CDR1 is SGHRS and CDR2 is YFSETQ. V lost 3 bases to trimming and J lost 3 bases; unmatched junction nucleotides: 4. Here the CDR3 DNA reads TGCGCCAGCAGCTCTACAGGGGGTCCTAATGAAAAACTGTTTTTT. This gives the protein CASSSTGGPNEKLFF.

The chain employs TRBV4-1 and TRBJ2-7, with D possibly matching TRBD2 (6 bases). V was trimmed by 1 base and J by 1 base, leaving 11 bases between them. Germline V CDR1 and CDR2: MGHRA, YSYEKL. The CDR3 totals 15 residues. CDR3 bases: TGCGCCAGCAGCCAAGTGGTAGCGGAGTCCTACGAGCAGTACTTC. Its protein product is CASSQVVAESYEQYF.

The chain links TRBV6-5 to TRBJ1-2, with TRBD1 as a possible D gene (5 bases). There are 15 residues in the CDR3. Looked up from germline, CDR1 is MNHEY and CDR2 is SVGAGI. Trimming took 2 bases from V and 7 from J, leaving 17 bases between them. The chain's CDR3 is CASSYRGREGSGYTF. The CDR3 region has the DNA TGTGCCAGCAGTTACCGCGGCAGGGAGGGGAGTGGCTACACCTTC.

The chain uses TRBV4-3 and TRBJ1-5; no firm D call. Trimming removed 4 bases at V and 6 bases at J, with 10 bases between. The CDR3 length is 13 residues. Germline lookup yields CDR1 LGHNA and CDR2 YSLEER. CDR3 sequence: CASSPRRGQPQHF. The CDR3, as DNA: TGCGCCAGCAGCCCCCGGAGAGGTCAGCCCCAGCATTTT.

J is TRBJ2-1 and V is TRBV18; a weak D match, TRBD1 (5 bases). This CDR3 spans 14 amino acids. The germline V gene encodes CDR1 KGHSH and CDR2 LQKENI. Trimming stripped 0 bases from V and 8 bases from J, with 11 bases between. The CDR3 protein is CASSPPAGYDEQFF. In DNA, the CDR3 is TGTGCCAGCTCACCACCGGCAGGGTACGATGAGCAGTTCTTC.

The chain employs TRBV25-1 and TRBJ2-7; D is perhaps TRBD1 (6 bases). The V end lost 3 bases, the J end lost 0 bases, and 12 bases lay between the germline ends. Germline V gene lookup returns CDR1 MGHDK and CDR2 SYGVNS. The CDR3 has 15 amino acids. CDR3 amino acids: CASSDHRDISYEQYF. The CDR3 DNA is TGTGCCAGCAGTGACCACCGGGACATCTCCTACGAGCAGTACTTC.

The chain links TRBV7-8 to TRBJ2-3; a weak D match, TRBD1 (7 bases). Germline-derived CDR1 and CDR2 are SGHVS and FQNEAQ. V lost 1 base and J 5 bases, leaving 16 bases between the germline ends. The CDR3 has 16 residues. CDR3 sequence (DNA): TGTGCCAGCAGCTTAGGTGTCGGAGGGGGCGAAGATACGCAGTATTTT. Its protein is CASSLGVGGGEDTQYF. The variable domain in full, with the rest retrieved from reference TRBV7-8 and TRBJ2-3, is GAGVSQSPRYKVAKRGQDVALRCDPISGHVSLFWYQQALGQGPEFLTYFQNEAQLDKSGLPSDRFFAERPEGSVSTLKIQRTQQEDSAVYLCASSLGVGGGEDTQYFGPGTRLTVL.

Notes on this clone: At one of its ends the junction is not consistent with the germline gene, which may arise from a read error. The chain recombines TRBV2 with TRBJ1-2; D perhaps matches TRBD1 (6 bases). The CDR3 spans 11 residues. Germline assignment: CDR1 SNHLY and CDR2 FYNNEI. The CDR3 loop reads CASSEWQGKAF. The CDR3 nucleotides read TGTGCCAGCAGTGAATGGCAGGGGAAGGCCTTC.

This rearrangement joins TRBV7-8 to TRBJ2-7; possible D gene TRBD1, 6 bases. Germline V gene lookup returns CDR1 SGHVS and CDR2 FQNEAQ. The CDR3 has 14 residues. V was pared by 5 bases and J by 7 bases, with 18 bases between. The CDR3 loop reads CASSTPQGTVEQYF. Written as DNA, the CDR3 is TGTGCCAGCAGCACGCCACAGGGTACAGTAGAGCAGTACTTC.

Worth noting for this clone: One junction end disagrees with the germline gene, perhaps due to a read error. The chain carries TRBV7-7 and TRBJ1-5; 9 nucleotides match TRBD1. The CDR3 contains 14 residues. The germline CDR1 and CDR2 sequences are SSHAT and FNYEAQ (reference sequence). The CDR3 protein is CASNKQGANQPQHF. The CDR3 DNA is TGTGCTAGCAACAAACAGGGGGCAAATCAGCCCCAGCATTTT. The full variable domain, with the rest looked up from reference TRBV7-7 and TRBJ1-5, is GAGVSQSPRYKVTKRGQDVTLRCDPISSHATLYWYQQALGQGPEFLTYFNYEAQPDKSGLPSDRFSAERPEGSISTLTIQRTEQRDSAMYRCASNKQGANQPQHFGDGTRLSIL.